By frequency in the sample, the clone carrying this T cell receptor beta chain is medium-sized (0.01 to 0.1%). The template was genomic DNA from peripheral blood, not RNA. A mixed TRB-A/B primer pool amplified rearranged TRB by multiplex touch-down PCR. Each CDR3 protein gets one entry after TCRdb re-called the multiplex PCR reads with MiXCR. The sample records more than 2,500 distinct CDR3 sequences, roughly 22% being singletons. These data come from a study of T cell repertoires in aging, cancer and after chemotherapy. For the study at large: Donors were grouped into six age bands spanning 30 or younger through 70 or older.

Per germline, CDR1 SGHTA and CDR2 FQGNSA. The CDR3 covers 19 residues. V was shortened by 5 bases and J by 0 bases, with 20 bases between the two germline ends. The sample was blood. This TCR was recovered from a human donor with a blood cancer. This sequence joins TRBV7-2 and TRBJ2-6; perhaps TRBD1 as D (5 bases). CDR3 bases: TGTGCCAGCAGCCCCCCATACAGGTTAACGATCTCTGGGGCCAACGTCCTGACTTTC. It encodes CASSPPYRLTISGANVLTF.